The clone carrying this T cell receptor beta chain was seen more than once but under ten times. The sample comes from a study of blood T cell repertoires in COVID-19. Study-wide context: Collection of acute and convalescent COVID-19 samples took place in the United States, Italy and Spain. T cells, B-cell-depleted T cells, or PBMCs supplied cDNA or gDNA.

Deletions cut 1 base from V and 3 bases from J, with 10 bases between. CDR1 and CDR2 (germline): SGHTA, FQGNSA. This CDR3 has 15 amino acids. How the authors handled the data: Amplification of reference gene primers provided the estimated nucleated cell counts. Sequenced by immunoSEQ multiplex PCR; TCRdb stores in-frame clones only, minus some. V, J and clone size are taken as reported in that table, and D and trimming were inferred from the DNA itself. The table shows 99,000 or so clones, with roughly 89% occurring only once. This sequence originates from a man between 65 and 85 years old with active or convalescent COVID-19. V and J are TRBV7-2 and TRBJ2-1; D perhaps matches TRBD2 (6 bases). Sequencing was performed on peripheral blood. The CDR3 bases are TGTGCCAGCAGCTTAGGTGGTAGCGGCTACAATGAGCAGTTCTTC. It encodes CASSLGGSGYNEQFF.